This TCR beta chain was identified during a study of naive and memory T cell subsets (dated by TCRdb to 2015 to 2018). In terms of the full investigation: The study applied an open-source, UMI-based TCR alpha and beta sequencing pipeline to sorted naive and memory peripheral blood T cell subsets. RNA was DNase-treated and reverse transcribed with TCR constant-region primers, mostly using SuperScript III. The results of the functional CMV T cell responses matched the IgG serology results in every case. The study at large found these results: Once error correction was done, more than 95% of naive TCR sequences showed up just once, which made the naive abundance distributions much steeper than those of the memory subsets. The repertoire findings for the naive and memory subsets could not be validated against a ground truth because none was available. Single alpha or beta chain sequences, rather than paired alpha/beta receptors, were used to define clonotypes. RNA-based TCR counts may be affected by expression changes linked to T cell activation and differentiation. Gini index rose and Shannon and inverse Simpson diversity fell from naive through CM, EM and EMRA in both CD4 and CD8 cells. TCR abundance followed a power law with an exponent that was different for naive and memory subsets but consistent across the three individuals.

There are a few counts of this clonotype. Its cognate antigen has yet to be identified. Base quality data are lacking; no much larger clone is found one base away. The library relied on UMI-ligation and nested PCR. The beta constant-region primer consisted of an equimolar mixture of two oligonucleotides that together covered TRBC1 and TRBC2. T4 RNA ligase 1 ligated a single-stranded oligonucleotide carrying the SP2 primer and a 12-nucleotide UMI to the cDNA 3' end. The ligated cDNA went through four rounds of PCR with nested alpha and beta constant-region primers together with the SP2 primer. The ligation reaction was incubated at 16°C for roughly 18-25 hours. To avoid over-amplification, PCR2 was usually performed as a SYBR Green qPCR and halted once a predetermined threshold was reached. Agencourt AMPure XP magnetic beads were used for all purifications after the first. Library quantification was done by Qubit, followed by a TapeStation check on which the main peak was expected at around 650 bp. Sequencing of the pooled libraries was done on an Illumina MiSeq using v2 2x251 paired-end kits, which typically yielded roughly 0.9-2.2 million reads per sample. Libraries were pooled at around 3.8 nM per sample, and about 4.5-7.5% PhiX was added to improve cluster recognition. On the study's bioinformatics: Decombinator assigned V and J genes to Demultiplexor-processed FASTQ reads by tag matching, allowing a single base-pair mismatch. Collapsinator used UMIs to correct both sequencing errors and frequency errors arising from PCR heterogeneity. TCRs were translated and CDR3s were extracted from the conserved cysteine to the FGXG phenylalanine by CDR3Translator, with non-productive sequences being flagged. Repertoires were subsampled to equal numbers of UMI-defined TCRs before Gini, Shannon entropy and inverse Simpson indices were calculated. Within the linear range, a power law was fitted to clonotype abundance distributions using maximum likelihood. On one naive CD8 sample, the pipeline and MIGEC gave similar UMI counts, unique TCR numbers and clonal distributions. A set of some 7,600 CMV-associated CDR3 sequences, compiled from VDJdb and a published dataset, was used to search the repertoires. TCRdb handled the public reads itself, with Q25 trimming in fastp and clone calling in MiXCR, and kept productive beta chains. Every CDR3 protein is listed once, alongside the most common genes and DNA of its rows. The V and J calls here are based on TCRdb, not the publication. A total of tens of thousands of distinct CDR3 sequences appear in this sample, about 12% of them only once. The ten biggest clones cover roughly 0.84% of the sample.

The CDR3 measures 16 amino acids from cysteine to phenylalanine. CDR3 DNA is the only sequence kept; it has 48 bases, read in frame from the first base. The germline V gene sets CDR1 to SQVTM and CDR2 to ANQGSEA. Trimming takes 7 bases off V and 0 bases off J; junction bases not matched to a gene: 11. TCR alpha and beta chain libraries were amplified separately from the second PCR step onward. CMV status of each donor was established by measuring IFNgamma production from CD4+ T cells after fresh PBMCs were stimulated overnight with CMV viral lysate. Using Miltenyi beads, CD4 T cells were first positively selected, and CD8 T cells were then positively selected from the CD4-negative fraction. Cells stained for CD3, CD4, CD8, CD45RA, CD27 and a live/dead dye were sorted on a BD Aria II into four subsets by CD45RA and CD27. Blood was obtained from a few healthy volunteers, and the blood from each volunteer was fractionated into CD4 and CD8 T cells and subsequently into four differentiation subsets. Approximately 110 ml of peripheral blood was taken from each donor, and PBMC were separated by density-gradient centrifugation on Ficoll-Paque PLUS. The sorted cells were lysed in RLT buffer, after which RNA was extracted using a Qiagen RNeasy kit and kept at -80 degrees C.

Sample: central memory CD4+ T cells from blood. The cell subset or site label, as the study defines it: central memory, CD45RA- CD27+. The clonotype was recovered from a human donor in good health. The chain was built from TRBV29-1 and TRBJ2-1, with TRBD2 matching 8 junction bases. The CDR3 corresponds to CSAREGGRSSYNEQFF. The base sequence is TGCAGCGCCCGGGAAGGCGGGAGGAGCTCCTACAATGAGCAGTTCTTC.